These 13 T cell receptor beta chains were all obtained from the same sample, sequenced in a study of blood T cell repertoires in COVID-19 (dated by TCRdb to about 2020). The method was the immunoSEQ multiplex PCR assay. Held by TCRdb, this immuneACCESS table contains in-frame sequences only and omits some clones. Under half of the omission traces to an unresolved V gene where checked; the cause of the rest is unknown. The table for this sample lists 90,000 to 150,000 clones; 65% to 90% of them were counted only once. Under 13% of the sample comes from the top ten. The sequenced material came from peripheral blood. The receptors stem from a man aged 80 or over with acute or convalescent COVID-19.

The chain carries TRBV24-1 and TRBJ2-3, with D unclear. CDR3 size: 18 residues. In germline, CDR1 is KGHDR, CDR2 SFDVKD. Trimming pared 4 bases from V and 0 bases from J, leaving 19 bases between. CDR3 DNA: TGTGCCACCAGTGACCCCACCCGAGCTGCAACTAGCACAGATACGCAGTATTTT. This codes for CATSDPTRAATSTDTQYF.

The J gene is TRBJ2-2, the V gene TRBV6-5; 11 positions agree with TRBD1. V trimming: 4 bases; J trimming: 4 bases; junction bases outside the gene matches: 5. The CDR3 is made up of 16 amino acids. Germline loops: CDR1 MNHEY, CDR2 SVGAGI. CDR3 protein: CASSFRTGGSTGELFF. CDR3 coding DNA: TGTGCCAGCAGTTTTCGGACAGGGGGCAGCACCGGGGAGCTGTTTTTT.

This chain links TRBV25-1 with TRBJ1-1; D is ambiguous. This CDR3 is 16 amino acids long. Germline CDR1 and CDR2: MGHDK and SYGVNS. Trimming removed 2 bases at V and 0 bases at J, with 13 bases between. DNA of the CDR3: TGTGCCAGCAGTGAAAGCACCCTTCTCATGAACACTGAAGCTTTCTTT. As protein: CASSESTLLMNTEAFF. Based on the CDR3 plus reference TRBV25-1 and TRBJ1-1, the full variable domain is EADIYQTPRYLVIGTGKKITLECSQTMGHDKMYWYQQDPGMELHLIHYSYGVNSTEKGDLSSESTVSRIRTEHFPLTLESARPSHTSQYLCASSESTLLMNTEAFFGQGTRLTVV.

V gene TRBV5-1 combines with J gene TRBJ2-2, with D perhaps matching TRBD1 (5 bases). CDR3 length: 16 amino acids. Germline loops: CDR1 SGHRS, CDR2 YFSETQ. V lost 4 bases to trimming and J lost 1 base, with 14 bases between them. DNA of the CDR3: TGCGCCAGCAGCACTTCAACAGGTTGGAACACCGGGGAGCTGTTTTTT. Its translation is CASSTSTGWNTGELFF.

The genes are TRBV19 and TRBJ1-2; perhaps TRBD1 as D (6 bases). The CDR3 has 14 amino acids. Trimming removed 3 bases from V and 4 bases from J, with 12 bases in between. The germline gives CDR1 LNHDA, CDR2 SQIVND (reference sequence). DNA for the CDR3: TGTGCCAGTAGTATGGGGGCAGGGAGCTATGGCTACACCTTC. Amino acid sequence: CASSMGAGSYGYTF.

The chain employs TRBV5-1 and TRBJ1-2; TRBD1 aligns across 9 bases. V shed 4 bases and J 8 bases; nucleotides not matched to a gene: 6. The CDR3 length is 13 residues. Germline loops: CDR1 SGHRS, CDR2 YFSETQ. In nucleotides, the CDR3 is TGCGCCAGCAGCCCGGGACAGGGACAGGGCTACACCTTC. Protein product: CASSPGQGQGYTF. The entire variable domain, with the rest obtained from reference TRBV5-1 and TRBJ1-2, is as follows: KAGVTQTPRYLIKTRGQQVTLSCSPISGHRSVSWYQQTPGQGLQFLFEYFSETQRNKGNFPGRFSGRQFSNSRSEMNVSTLELGDSALYLCASSPGQGQGYTFGSGTRLTVV.

The chain uses TRBV28 and TRBJ1-6; no reliable D call. CDR3 length equals 13 residues. Looked up from germline, CDR1 is MDHEN and CDR2 is SYDVKM. Trimming took off 6 bases at V and 7 bases at J, with 10 bases between the two ends. CDR3 amino acids: CASRGSFNSPLHF. CDR3 DNA sequence: TGTGCCAGCAGGGGCAGCTTCAATTCACCCCTCCACTTT.

J is TRBJ2-1 and V is TRBV9; the match to TRBD2 covers 7 bases. After removal of 4 bases from V and 12 bases from J, the junction contained 7 bases not matched to a gene. The CDR3 totals 12 residues. The germline gives CDR1 SGDLS, CDR2 YYNGEE. The CDR3 DNA reads TGTGCCAGCAGCCAGGCGGGGGATAGGCAGTTCTTC. This translates into CASSQAGDRQFF.

This chain uses TRBV5-1 with TRBJ2-3; 13 bases fit TRBD2. Germline V gene lookup returns CDR1 SGHRS and CDR2 YFSETQ. This CDR3 spans 17 amino acids. V shed 0 bases and J 2 bases; nucleotides not matched to a gene: 3. CDR3 sequence: CASSLGLAGGYTDTQYF. In DNA form, the CDR3 reads TGCGCCAGCAGCTTGGGACTAGCGGGAGGATACACAGATACGCAGTATTTT.

This chain links TRBV5-1 with TRBJ1-6; 12 bases align to TRBD1. With 5 bases clipped from V and 2 bases from J, the junction kept 8 bases outside the gene matches. Germline V gene sequence: CDR1 SGHRS, CDR2 YFSETQ. The CDR3 sequence is 18 residues long. The CDR3 spells CASSFGTGGATYNSPLHF. The CDR3 coding sequence is TGCGCCAGCAGTTTTGGGACAGGGGGCGCGACCTATAATTCACCCCTCCACTTT. Complete variable domain (other parts from reference TRBV5-1 and TRBJ1-6): KAGVTQTPRYLIKTRGQQVTLSCSPISGHRSVSWYQQTPGQGLQFLFEYFSETQRNKGNFPGRFSGRQFSNSRSEMNVSTLELGDSALYLCASSFGTGGATYNSPLHFGNGTRLTVT.

This sequence joins TRBV18 and TRBJ2-7, with 13 bases identical to TRBD2. CDR3 size: 16 residues. V was clipped by 2 bases and J by 6 bases; unmatched bases: 7. Germline values: CDR1 KGHSH, CDR2 LQKENI. The CDR3 DNA sequence: TGTGCCAGCTCACCATCCGGACTAGCGGGAGTAGTCGAGCAGTACTTC. It encodes CASSPSGLAGVVEQYF.

The chain is built from TRBV30 and TRBJ2-3; D perhaps matches TRBD2 (5 bases). Germline values: CDR1 GTSNPN, CDR2 SVGIG (reference sequence). CDR3 length equals 13 residues. V was clipped by 3 bases and J by 1 base, with 8 bases between them. The CDR3 loop reads CAWRYGGTDTQYF. CDR3 bases: TGTGCCTGGAGGTACGGGGGCACAGATACGCAGTATTTT.

The CDR3 region is CASRSDRENSPLHF. The CDR3 DNA reads TGTGCCAGCAGATCCGACAGGGAGAATTCACCCCTCCACTTT. V gene TRBV27 combines with J gene TRBJ1-6, with TRBD1 matching 7 bases. Germline CDR1 MNHEY, CDR2 SMNVEV (reference sequence). The length of the CDR3 is 14 residues. J was trimmed by 7 bases and V by 6 bases; bases with no gene match: 6.